Below are 24 T cell receptor beta chains sequenced from a single sample in a study of cytomegalovirus exposure and HLA in healthy donors. Vbeta (60) and Jbeta (13) primers were used in the PCR. The protocol was immunoSEQ multiplex PCR, while the TCRdb copy is restricted to in-frame clones and leaves out a portion. Altogether some 70,000 clones are present, approximately 70% being singletons, with the ten largest covering about 15%. Material for sequencing was PBMCs. The source is a male donor in good health and CMV-seropositive.

The rearrangement joins TRBV6-1 to TRBJ2-1, with 8 bases identical to TRBD2. The junction had 8 bases not matched to a gene; V was cut back by 3 bases and J by 7 bases. This CDR3 comprises 15 residues. In germline, CDR1 is MNHNS, CDR2 SASEGT. The DNA for the CDR3 is TGTGCCAGCAGTGAGCAAAGCGGGAGTATAAATGAGCAGTTCTTC. Translation gives CASSEQSGSINEQFF.

The rearrangement uses TRBV23-1 and TRBJ2-7, with 8 bases matching TRBD1. TRBV23-1 is an open reading frame whose function is uncertain. The junction had 15 bases not matched to a gene; V was cut back by 0 bases and J by 2 bases. The CDR3 has 19 residues. CDR3 nucleotide sequence: TGCGCCAGCAGTCAATCGGAGACAGGGGATGCCCGGTGGGCCTACGAGCAGTACTTC. It encodes CASSQSETGDARWAYEQYF.

The chain combines TRBV6-6 with TRBJ2-1, with 7 bases identical to TRBD1. The V gene's germline CDR1 is MNHNY and CDR2 SVGAGI (reference sequence). The ends lost 2 bases at V and 10 bases at J; junction bases unmatched: 8. The CDR3 has 14 amino acids. DNA of the CDR3: TGTGCCAGCAGTTACCCGGCAGGGGGACGAGAGCAGTTCTTC. This codes for CASSYPAGGREQFF.

This clone came up a few times. This chain joins TRBV7-2 and TRBJ1-2; TRBD1 aligns across 7 bases. Germline CDR1 reads SGHTA; CDR2 reads FQGNSA. The CDR3 extends over 13 amino acids. V lost 5 bases to trimming and J lost 10 bases; unmatched junction nucleotides: 10. The chain's CDR3 is CASSVYQGDDYTF. CDR3 DNA: TGTGCCAGCAGCGTATACCAGGGGGATGACTACACCTTC.

The gene calls are TRBV10-3 and TRBJ2-6; TRBD1 agrees at 11 bases. Per germline, CDR1 ENHRY and CDR2 SYGVKD. There are 17 residues in the CDR3. Germline trimming cut 5 bases from V and 3 bases from J; bases unmatched to any gene: 6. The DNA for the CDR3 is TGTGCCATCAGTCCCGGACAGGGGGCGGTTGGGGCCAACGTCCTGACTTTC. Encoded protein: CAISPGQGAVGANVLTF.

This rearrangement joins TRBV9 to TRBJ2-7; 8 positions agree with TRBD2. J lost 3 bases, V lost 4 bases, and 3 bases had no gene match. The CDR3 covers 13 residues. In germline, CDR1 is SGDLS, CDR2 YYNGEE. CDR3 sequence reads: CASSFTSGYEQYF. CDR3 sequence (DNA): TGTGCCAGCAGCTTCACTAGCGGCTACGAGCAGTACTTC.

The chain couples TRBV11-3 to TRBJ1-4; D is ambiguous. Germline V gene data show CDR1 as SGHNT and CDR2 as YENEEA. The CDR3 covers 13 residues. Trimming took 6 bases from V and 7 from J, leaving 12 bases between them. The CDR3 DNA reads TGTGCCAGCAGTCGGAGGGTAAGTGAAAAACTGTTTTTT. The encoded protein is CASSRRVSEKLFF.

This clone was seen once. V gene TRBV30 combines with J gene TRBJ2-6; tentatively, D is TRBD1 (5 bases). Per the germline V gene, CDR1 is GTSNPN and CDR2 is SVGIG (reference sequence). Trimming cost V 1 base and J 2 bases, with 9 bases left between them. The CDR3 extends over 15 amino acids. In nucleotides, the CDR3 is TGTGCCTGGAGTGGACAGCTAACTGGGGCCAACGTCCTGACTTTC. Translating it yields CAWSGQLTGANVLTF.

The chain has TRBV7-9 and TRBJ2-2; weak D call: TRBD1 (6 bases). The germline V and J ends were trimmed by 4 bases and 3 bases, with 21 bases remaining between them. The CDR3 runs 18 residues. CDR1 SEHNR and CDR2 FQNEAQ come from the germline V gene (reference sequence). CDR3 sequence (DNA): TGTGCCAGCAGCTCGCAAATACAGGGACCCGGTTACACCGGGGAGCTGTTTTTT. This gives the protein CASSSQIQGPGYTGELFF.

J is TRBJ1-5 and V is TRBV27; possibly TRBD1 for D (5 bases). Trimming stripped 7 bases from V and 3 bases from J, with 16 bases between. This CDR3 is 15 amino acids long. The germline CDR1 and CDR2 sequences are MNHEY and SMNVEV (reference sequence). The CDR3 sequence is CASKNMGQINQPQHF. CDR3 in DNA: TGTGCCAGCAAGAATATGGGGCAAATCAATCAGCCCCAGCATTTT.

This clone has only a few counts. The chain carries TRBV6-4 and TRBJ2-2; no firm D call. Germline V lookup: CDR1 MRHNA, CDR2 SNTAGT. The V end lost 0 bases, the J end lost 6 bases, and 11 bases lay between the germline ends. The CDR3 extends over 15 amino acids. The CDR3 loop is CASSDSFTVSGELFF. The CDR3 region has the DNA TGTGCCAGCAGTGACTCGTTTACAGTGTCCGGGGAGCTGTTTTTT.

V gene TRBV6-5 combines with J gene TRBJ2-1; 13 positions agree with TRBD2. The germline CDR1 and CDR2 sequences are MNHEY and SVGAGI. CDR3 length equals 14 residues. Trimming removed 4 bases from V and 7 bases from J; junction bases left unmatched: 1. Here the CDR3 reads CASSLTSGRNEQFF. For the CDR3, the DNA is TGTGCCAGCAGTTTGACTAGCGGGAGGAATGAGCAGTTCTTC.

The rearrangement joins TRBV27 to TRBJ2-5; 10 bases fit TRBD2. The CDR3 runs to 15 residues. Trimming removed 3 bases from V and 2 bases from J; junction bases left unmatched: 3. Germline lookup yields CDR1 MNHEY and CDR2 SMNVEV (reference sequence). CDR3: CASSFGTSAQETQYF. In DNA form, the CDR3 reads TGTGCCAGCAGTTTCGGGACTAGCGCGCAAGAGACCCAGTACTTC.

This clone was detected a few times. CDR3 loop: CASSDPGTGWEKLFF. CDR3 DNA sequence: TGTGCCAGCAGTGACCCCGGGACAGGATGGGAAAAACTGTTTTTT. The V call is TRBV25-1, the J call TRBJ1-4; TRBD1 matches at 8 bases. The V gene's germline CDR1 is MGHDK and CDR2 SYGVNS. The CDR3 length is 15 residues. V gave up 3 bases and J gave up 8 bases; unmatched junction bases: 8.

The rearrangement links TRBV5-1 to TRBJ2-1, with unresolved D. Germline CDR1 and CDR2: SGHRS and YFSETQ. The V end was cut by 0 bases, the J end by 3 bases, with 7 bases between. CDR3 length: 14 residues. The CDR3 loop is CASSLDTFYNEQFF. CDR3 nucleotides: TGCGCCAGCAGCTTGGACACCTTCTACAATGAGCAGTTCTTC.

This clone was counted a single time. This chain uses TRBV19 with TRBJ1-1; 7 bases match TRBD1. CDR3 length: 13 residues. The germline V gene has CDR1 LNHDA and CDR2 SQIVND (reference sequence). V dropped 3 bases and J dropped 8; count of bases not matched to a gene: 6. The CDR3 DNA reads TGTGCCAGTAGTATCGGGCAGGGGGACGAAGCTTTCTTT. Protein: CASSIGQGDEAFF. The whole variable domain, filled in from reference TRBV19 and TRBJ1-1, reads DGGITQSPKYLFRKEGQNVTLSCEQNLNHDAMYWYRQDPGQGLRLIYYSQIVNDFQKGDIAEGYSVSREKKESFPLTVTSAQKNPTAFYLCASSIGQGDEAFFGQGTRLTVV.

The chain carries TRBV10-1 and TRBJ2-2; D is ambiguous. The germline V gene encodes CDR1 WNHNN and CDR2 SYGVQD (reference sequence). Trimming removed 3 bases at V and 2 bases at J, with 10 bases between. The CDR3 sequence is 15 residues long. The CDR3 bases are TGCGCCAGCAGTGAATTAAGCGCTAACACCGGGGAGCTGTTTTTT. Its protein is CASSELSANTGELFF.

Only a few counts were recorded for this clone. A read error may produce the germline difference seen at one junction end. The same CDR3 arises from other DNA sequences in this sample as well. The chain uses TRBV5-4 and TRBJ1-2; D unclear. The germline gives CDR1 SGHNT, CDR2 YYREEE (reference sequence). The CDR3 has 16 amino acids. CDR3 DNA sequence: TGCGCCAGCAGCCAAGACGGAGGGTCGGCGGGCTATGGCTACACCTTC. Its translation is CASSQDGGSAGYGYTF.

With regard to this clone: Its ends do not fully match the called genes, so a read error is possible. The chain links TRBV7-9 to TRBJ2-3; D perhaps matches TRBD2 (6 bases). The germline V gene encodes CDR1 SEHNR and CDR2 FQNEAQ (reference sequence). This CDR3 has 15 amino acids. As DNA, the CDR3 is TGTTCCAGCAGCCGCACTAGCTTCCCCACAGATACGCAGTATTTT. As protein: CSSSRTSFPTDTQYF.

This clone appeared a few times. CDR3 sequence (DNA): TGTGCCAGCAGCCCACGGGGACTAGCGGGGGGGAATGAGCAGTTCTTC. This encodes CASSPRGLAGGNEQFF. The chain is built from TRBV5-8 and TRBJ2-1; 16 bases are shared with TRBD2. This CDR3 spans 16 amino acids. The V gene's germline CDR1 is SGHTS and CDR2 YDEGEE. The V and J ends lost 4 bases and 7 bases, in that order; junction bases with no gene match: 5. The full variable domain, in which reference TRBV5-8 and TRBJ2-1 provide the parts outside the CDR3, is EAGVTQSPTHLIKTRGQQATLRCSPISGHTSVYWYQQALGLGLQFLLWYDEGEERNRGNFPPRFSGRQFPNYSSELNVNALELEDSALYLCASSPRGLAGGNEQFFGPGTRLTVL.

The rearrangement joins TRBV30 to TRBJ2-3; D gene uncertain. Germline V CDR1 and CDR2: GTSNPN, SVGIG (reference sequence). V lost 4 bases and J lost 0, with 11 bases in between. There are 14 residues in the CDR3. The CDR3 sequence is CAWNLGPSTDTQYF. The CDR3, as DNA: TGTGCCTGGAATCTGGGCCCGAGCACAGATACGCAGTATTTT. Looking up the rest from reference TRBV30 and TRBJ2-3 gives the full variable domain: SQTIHQWPATLVQPVGSPLSLECTVEGTSNPNLYWYRQAAGRGLQLLFYSVGIGQISSEVPQNLSASRPQDRQFILSSKKLLLSDSGFYLCAWNLGPSTDTQYFGPGTRLTVL.

V gene TRBV6-5 combines with J gene TRBJ1-6, with 8 bases aligning to TRBD1. Germline loops: CDR1 MNHEY, CDR2 SVGAGI. The ends lost 7 bases at V and 7 bases at J; junction bases unmatched: 9. This CDR3 contains 15 residues. The CDR3 spells CASNMGDRKNSPLHF. CDR3 sequence (DNA): TGTGCCAGCAATATGGGGGACAGGAAGAATTCACCCCTCCACTTT.

This CDR3 reads CASSPSPREEDTQYF. In DNA form, the CDR3 reads TGTGCCAGCAGCCCCTCCCCCAGGGAAGAAGATACGCAGTATTTT. This rearrangement joins TRBV9 to TRBJ2-3, with D possibly TRBD1 on 5 matching bases. Trimming removed 4 bases from V and 5 bases from J, with 17 bases in between. Germline loops: CDR1 SGDLS, CDR2 YYNGEE. This CDR3 contains 15 residues. Full variable domain (outside the CDR3, taken from reference TRBV9 and TRBJ2-3): DSGVTQTPKHLITATGQRVTLRCSPRSGDLSVYWYQQSLDQGLQFLIQYYNGEERAKGNILERFSAQQFPDLHSELNLSSLELGDSALYFCASSPSPREEDTQYFGPGTRLTVL.

The gene calls are TRBV7-9 and TRBJ1-2; TRBD1 matches at 7 bases. This CDR3 has 14 amino acids. CDR1 is SEHNR, CDR2 FQNEAQ, per germline (reference sequence). V trimming: 6 bases; J trimming: 2 bases; junction bases outside the gene matches: 6. The CDR3 nucleotides read TGTGCCAGCAGATATACAGGGGCCAACTATGGCTACACCTTC. Its protein is CASRYTGANYGYTF.